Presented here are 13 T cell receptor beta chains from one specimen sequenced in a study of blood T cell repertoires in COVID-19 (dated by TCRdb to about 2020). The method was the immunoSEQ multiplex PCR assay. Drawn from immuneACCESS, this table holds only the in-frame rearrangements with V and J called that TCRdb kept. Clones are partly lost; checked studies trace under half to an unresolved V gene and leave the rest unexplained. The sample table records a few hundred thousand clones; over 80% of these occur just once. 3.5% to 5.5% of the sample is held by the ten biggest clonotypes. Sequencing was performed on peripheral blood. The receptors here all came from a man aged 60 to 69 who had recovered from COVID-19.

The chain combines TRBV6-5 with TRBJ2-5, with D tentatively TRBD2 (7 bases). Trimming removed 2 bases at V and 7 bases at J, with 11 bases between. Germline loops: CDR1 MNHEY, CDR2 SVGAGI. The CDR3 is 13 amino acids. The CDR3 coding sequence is TGTGCCAGCAGTTACGGGGGGGCCGGGACCCAGTACTTC. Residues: CASSYGGAGTQYF.

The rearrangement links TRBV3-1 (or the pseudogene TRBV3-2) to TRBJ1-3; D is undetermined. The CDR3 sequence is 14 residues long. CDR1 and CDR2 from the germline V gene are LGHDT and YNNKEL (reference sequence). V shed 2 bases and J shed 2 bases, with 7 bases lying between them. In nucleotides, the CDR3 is TGTGCCAGCAGCCAATCCTGGCCTGGAAACACCATATATTTT. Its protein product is CASSQSWPGNTIYF.

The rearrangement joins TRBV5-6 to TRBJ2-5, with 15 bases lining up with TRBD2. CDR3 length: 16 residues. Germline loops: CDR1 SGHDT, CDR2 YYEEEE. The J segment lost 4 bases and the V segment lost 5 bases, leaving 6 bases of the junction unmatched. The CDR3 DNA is TGTGCCAGCAGACGGACTAGCGGGGGGGCCCGAGAGACCCAGTACTTC. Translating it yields CASRRTSGGARETQYF.

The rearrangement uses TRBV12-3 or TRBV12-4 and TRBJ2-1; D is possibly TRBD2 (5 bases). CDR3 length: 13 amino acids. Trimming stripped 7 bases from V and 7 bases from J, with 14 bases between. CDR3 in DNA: TGTGCCAGCACCCCACTAGGTGGGAATGAGCAGTTCTTC. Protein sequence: CASTPLGGNEQFF.

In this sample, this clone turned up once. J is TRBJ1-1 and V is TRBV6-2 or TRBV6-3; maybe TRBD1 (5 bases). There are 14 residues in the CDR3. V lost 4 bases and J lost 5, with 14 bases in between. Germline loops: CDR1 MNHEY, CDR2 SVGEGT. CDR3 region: CASSSINRGTEAFF. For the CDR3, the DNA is TGTGCCAGCAGTTCCATTAACCGGGGGACTGAAGCTTTCTTT.

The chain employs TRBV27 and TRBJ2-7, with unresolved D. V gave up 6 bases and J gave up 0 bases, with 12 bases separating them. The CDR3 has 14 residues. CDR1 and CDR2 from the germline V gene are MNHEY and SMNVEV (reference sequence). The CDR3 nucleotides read TGTGCCAGCAGGATAGACTCTAACTCCTACGAGCAGTACTTC. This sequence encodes CASRIDSNSYEQYF.

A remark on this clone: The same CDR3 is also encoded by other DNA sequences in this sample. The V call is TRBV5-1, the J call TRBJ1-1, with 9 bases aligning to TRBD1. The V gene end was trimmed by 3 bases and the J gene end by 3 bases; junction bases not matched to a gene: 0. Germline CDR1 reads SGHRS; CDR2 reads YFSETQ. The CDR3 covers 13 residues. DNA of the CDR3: TGCGCCAGCAGCTGGACAGGGGACACTGAAGCTTTCTTT. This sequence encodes CASSWTGDTEAFF. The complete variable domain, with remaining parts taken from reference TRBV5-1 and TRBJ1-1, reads KAGVTQTPRYLIKTRGQQVTLSCSPISGHRSVSWYQQTPGQGLQFLFEYFSETQRNKGNFPGRFSGRQFSNSRSEMNVSTLELGDSALYLCASSWTGDTEAFFGQGTRLTVV.

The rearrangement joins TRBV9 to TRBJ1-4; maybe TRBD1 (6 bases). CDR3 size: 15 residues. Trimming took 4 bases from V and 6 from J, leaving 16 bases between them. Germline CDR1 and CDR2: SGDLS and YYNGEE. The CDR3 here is CASSSGDIRDEKLFF. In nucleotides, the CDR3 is TGTGCCAGCAGCTCAGGGGACATACGGGATGAAAAACTGTTTTTT.

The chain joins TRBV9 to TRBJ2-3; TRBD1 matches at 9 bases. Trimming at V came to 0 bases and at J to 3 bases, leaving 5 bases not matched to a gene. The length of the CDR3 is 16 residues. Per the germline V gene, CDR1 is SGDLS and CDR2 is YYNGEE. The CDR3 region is CASSVGGTGLTDTQYF. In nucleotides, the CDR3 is TGTGCCAGCAGCGTAGGCGGGACAGGGTTGACAGATACGCAGTATTTT. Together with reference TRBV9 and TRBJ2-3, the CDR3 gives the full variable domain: DSGVTQTPKHLITATGQRVTLRCSPRSGDLSVYWYQQSLDQGLQFLIQYYNGEERAKGNILERFSAQQFPDLHSELNLSSLELGDSALYFCASSVGGTGLTDTQYFGPGTRLTVL.

In nucleotides, the CDR3 is TGTGCCAGCAGCAAAAGATTAGCGGGGGGGTACAATGAGCAGTTCTTC. It is translated as CASSKRLAGGYNEQFF. V gene TRBV7-6 combines with J gene TRBJ2-1; 11 bases align to TRBD2. Germline CDR1 SGHVS, CDR2 FNYEAQ. Trimming removed 5 bases from V and 4 bases from J; junction bases left unmatched: 7. The CDR3 is 16 residues long.

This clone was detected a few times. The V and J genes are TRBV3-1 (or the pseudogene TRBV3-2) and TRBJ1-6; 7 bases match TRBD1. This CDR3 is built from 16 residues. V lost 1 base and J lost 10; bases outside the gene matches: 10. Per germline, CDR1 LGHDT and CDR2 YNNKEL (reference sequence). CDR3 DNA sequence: TGTGCCAGCAGCCAAGTTGAGGTACAGGGGCGATCACCCCTCCACTTT. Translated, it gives CASSQVEVQGRSPLHF.

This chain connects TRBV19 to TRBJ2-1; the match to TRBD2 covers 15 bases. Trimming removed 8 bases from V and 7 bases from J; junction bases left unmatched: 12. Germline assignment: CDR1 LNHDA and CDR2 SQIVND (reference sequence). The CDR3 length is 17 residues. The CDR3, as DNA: TGTGCCAGTCGAGCGCGGACTAGCGGGGGGGCCCGGAATGAGCAGTTCTTC. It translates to CASRARTSGGARNEQFF.

CDR3 sequence reads: CASSFSGKGAGELFF. The CDR3 coding sequence is TGCGCCAGCAGCTTCTCAGGGAAGGGTGCCGGGGAGCTGTTTTTT. This chain joins TRBV5-1 and TRBJ2-2, with D possibly TRBD1 on 5 matching bases. Germline V gene sequence: CDR1 SGHRS, CDR2 YFSETQ. The V and J ends lost 2 bases and 6 bases respectively, with 14 bases between them. The CDR3 spans 15 residues.